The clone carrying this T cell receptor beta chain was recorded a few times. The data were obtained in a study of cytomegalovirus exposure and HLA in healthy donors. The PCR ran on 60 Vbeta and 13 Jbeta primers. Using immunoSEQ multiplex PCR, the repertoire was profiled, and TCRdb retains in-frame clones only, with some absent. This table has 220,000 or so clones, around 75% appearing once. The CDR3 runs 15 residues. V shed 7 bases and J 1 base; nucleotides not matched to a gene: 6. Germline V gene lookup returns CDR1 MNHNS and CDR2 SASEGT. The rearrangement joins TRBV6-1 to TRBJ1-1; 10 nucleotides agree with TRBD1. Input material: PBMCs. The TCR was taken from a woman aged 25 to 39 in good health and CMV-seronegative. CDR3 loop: CASTRDRGSNTEAFF. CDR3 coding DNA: TGTGCCAGCACCCGGGACAGGGGATCGAACACTGAAGCTTTCTTT.